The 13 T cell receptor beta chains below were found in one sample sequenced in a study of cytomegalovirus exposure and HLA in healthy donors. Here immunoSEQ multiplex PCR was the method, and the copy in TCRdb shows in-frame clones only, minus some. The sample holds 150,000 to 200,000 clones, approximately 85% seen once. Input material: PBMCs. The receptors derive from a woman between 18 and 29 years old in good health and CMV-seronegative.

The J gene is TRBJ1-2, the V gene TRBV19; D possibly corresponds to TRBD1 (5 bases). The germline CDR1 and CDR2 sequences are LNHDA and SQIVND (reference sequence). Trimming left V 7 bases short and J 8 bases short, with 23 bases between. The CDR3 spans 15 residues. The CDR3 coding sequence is TGTGCCAGTACCCCCCTAGGGCGGGGGGATGGAGGCTACACCTTC. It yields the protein CASTPLGRGDGGYTF.

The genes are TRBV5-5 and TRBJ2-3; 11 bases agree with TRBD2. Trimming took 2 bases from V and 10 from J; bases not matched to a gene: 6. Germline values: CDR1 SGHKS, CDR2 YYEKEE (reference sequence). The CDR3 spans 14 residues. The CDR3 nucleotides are TGTGCCAGCAGCTTCGGACTAGCGGGTTCGGCGCAGTATTTT. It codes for CASSFGLAGSAQYF.

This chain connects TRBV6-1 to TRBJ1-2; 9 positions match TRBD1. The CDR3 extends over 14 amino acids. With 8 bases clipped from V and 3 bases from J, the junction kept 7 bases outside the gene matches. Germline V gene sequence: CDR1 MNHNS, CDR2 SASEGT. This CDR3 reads CASGPRTGDYGYTF. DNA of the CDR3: TGTGCCAGCGGGCCCCGGACAGGGGACTATGGCTACACCTTC.

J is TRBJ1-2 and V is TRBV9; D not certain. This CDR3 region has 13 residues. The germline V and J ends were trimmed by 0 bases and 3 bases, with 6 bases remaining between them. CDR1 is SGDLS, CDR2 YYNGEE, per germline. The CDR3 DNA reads TGTGCCAGCAGCGTAGATTCGGACTATGGCTACACCTTC. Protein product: CASSVDSDYGYTF.

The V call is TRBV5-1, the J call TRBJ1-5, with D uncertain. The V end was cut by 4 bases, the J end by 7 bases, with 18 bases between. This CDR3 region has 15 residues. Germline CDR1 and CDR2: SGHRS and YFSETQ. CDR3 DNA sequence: TGCGCCAGCAGCCAAAATGCGGGTAACGGCCAGCCCCAGCATTTT. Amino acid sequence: CASSQNAGNGQPQHF.

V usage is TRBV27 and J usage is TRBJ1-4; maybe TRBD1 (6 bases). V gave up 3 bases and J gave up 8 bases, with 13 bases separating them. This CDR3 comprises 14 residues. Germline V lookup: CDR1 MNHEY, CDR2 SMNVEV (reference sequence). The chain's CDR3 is CASSFASRGEKLFF. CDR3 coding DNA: TGTGCCAGCAGTTTTGCCAGCAGGGGCGAAAAACTGTTTTTT.

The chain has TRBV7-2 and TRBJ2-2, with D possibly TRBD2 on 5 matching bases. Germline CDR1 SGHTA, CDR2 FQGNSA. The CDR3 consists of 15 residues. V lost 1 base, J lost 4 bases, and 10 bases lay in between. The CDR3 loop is CASSLGGKRTGELFF. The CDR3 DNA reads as TGTGCCAGCAGCTTAGGAGGGAAGCGCACCGGGGAGCTGTTTTTT.

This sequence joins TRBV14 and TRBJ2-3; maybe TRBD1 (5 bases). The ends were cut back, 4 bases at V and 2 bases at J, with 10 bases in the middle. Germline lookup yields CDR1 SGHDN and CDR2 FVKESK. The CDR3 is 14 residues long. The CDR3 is CASSRRQITDTQYF. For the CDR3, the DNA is TGTGCCAGCAGCCGTCGACAGATCACAGATACGCAGTATTTT.

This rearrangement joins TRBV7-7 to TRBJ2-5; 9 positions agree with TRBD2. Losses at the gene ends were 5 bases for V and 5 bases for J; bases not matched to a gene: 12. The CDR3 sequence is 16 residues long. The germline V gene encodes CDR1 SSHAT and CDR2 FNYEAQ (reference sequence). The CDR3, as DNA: TGTGCCAGCAGCCCAAAACAGCGGGAGGTTTGGGAGACCCAGTACTTC. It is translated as CASSPKQREVWETQYF.

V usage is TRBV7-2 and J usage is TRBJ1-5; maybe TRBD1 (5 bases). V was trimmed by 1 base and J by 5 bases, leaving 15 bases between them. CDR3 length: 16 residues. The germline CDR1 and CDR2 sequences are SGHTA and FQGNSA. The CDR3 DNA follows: TGTGCCAGCAGCTTAGATCCAGGGAACCGATATCAGCCCCAGCATTTT. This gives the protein CASSLDPGNRYQPQHF.

The DNA of the CDR3 is TGTGCCAGCAGCCAACGGGACAGTCTTTACGAGCAGTACTTC. Its protein is CASSQRDSLYEQYF. This sequence joins TRBV7-9 and TRBJ2-7; 7 bases are shared with TRBD1. The V and J ends lost 5 bases and 4 bases, in that order; junction bases with no gene match: 8. The CDR3 spans 14 residues. Looked up from germline, CDR1 is SEHNR and CDR2 is FQNEAQ (reference sequence).

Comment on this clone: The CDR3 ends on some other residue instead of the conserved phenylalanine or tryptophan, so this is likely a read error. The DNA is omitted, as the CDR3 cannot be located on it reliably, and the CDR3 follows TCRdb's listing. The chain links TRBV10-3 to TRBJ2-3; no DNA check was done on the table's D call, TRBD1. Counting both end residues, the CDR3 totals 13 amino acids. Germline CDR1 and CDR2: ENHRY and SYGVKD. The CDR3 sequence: CAISATQGLDLSC.

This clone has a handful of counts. The CDR3 loop is CASSRLAGTDTQYF. CDR3 in DNA: TGTGCCAGCAGCCGCTTGGCGGGCACAGATACGCAGTATTTT. The V gene is TRBV2, the J gene TRBJ2-3, with no clear D. The CDR3 covers 14 residues. The V gene lost 6 bases and the J gene lost 1 base, with 11 bases spanning the gap. Germline CDR1 is SNHLY and CDR2 is FYNNEI.